This T cell receptor beta chain was sequenced in a study of blood T cells in healthy people across ages. Germline V gene sequence: CDR1 LGHNA, CDR2 YSLEER. Trimming left V 5 bases short and J 2 bases short, with 16 bases between. This CDR3 has 15 residues. A minimum of 5.5 micrograms of total RNA was extracted per sample. Turning to this clonotype: Its antigen is unidentified.

It was with a sample-barcoded 5' primer and a J-beta primer mix that a second PCR of roughly 6 to 11 cycles was run. Each CDR3 protein gets one entry after TCRdb re-called the 5' RACE reads with MiXCR. The sample shows 1.5 million to 1.8 million distinct CDR3 sequences, 35% to 45% of them seen only once. Study observations and caveats: Diversity of TCR beta correlated strongly with naive T cell percentage. With age, beta diversity per million T cells declined roughly linearly, significantly by approximately 40. Long-lived donors had more naive CD4+ cells and higher diversity than aged donors.

This receptor was taken from a woman younger than 30 in good health. What was sequenced was blood. The gene calls are TRBV4-3 and TRBJ2-7, with a weak D call TRBD1 (5 bases). The CDR3 DNA reads as TGCGCCAGCAGCTTACAAGACAGTCTCGCCTACGAGCAGTACTTC. Translating it yields CASSLQDSLAYEQYF.